A selection of T cell receptor beta chains follows, all from one sample in a study of cytotoxic CD8 clonotypes in ibrutinib-treated CLL. The protocol was immunoSEQ multiplex PCR, while the TCRdb copy is restricted to in-frame clones and leaves out a portion. The sample includes roughly 180,000 clones, roughly 80% of them seen just once. The sample in question was PBMCs, obtained after 24 months of ibrutinib treatment. Receptors were obtained from a human donor with chronic lymphocytic leukemia. Both conserved end residues are part of each CDR3.

>TRBJ2-3|TRBV7-2
CASSLGPSGLSTDTQYF
>TRBJ2-2|TRBV5-1
CASRVEGYPTGELFF
>TRBJ2-3|TRBV10-1
CASSESDRTTDTQYF
>TRBJ2-6|TRBV18
CASSARRESSGANVLTF
>TRBJ2-5|TRBV5-1
CASSASGTGRLETQYF
>TRBJ2-7|TRBV11-2
CASSFTGTSRVGEQYF
>TRBJ1-1|TRBV5-6
CASSFRWGTEAFF
>TRBJ2-3|TRBV12-5
CASGLGQGAKDTQYF
>TRBJ2-7|TRBV7-3
CASSFGQGYEQYF
>TRBJ2-7|TRBV18
CASSPAYEQYF
>TRBJ1-1|TRBV27
CASSRPTGKNTEAFF
>TRBJ2-1|TRBV27
CASNPLSSYNEQFF
>TRBJ2-2|TRBV9
CASSVDEGGSTGELFF
>TRBJ2-7|TRBV19
CASSMGGTPGYEQYF
>TRBJ2-4|TRBV11-2
CASSPHRALAKNIQYF
>TRBJ1-2|TRBV2
CASSETYGYTF
>TRBJ1-3|TRBV28
CASRQPQGLGGNTIYF
>TRBJ1-2|TRBV29-1
CSVEGGQLRNYGYTF
>TRBJ1-1|TRBV18
CASSPPIRDKAFF
>TRBJ2-3|TRBV14
CASSPYAALQYF
>TRBJ2-7|TRBV7-9
CASSLRLAASYEQYF
>TRBJ1-1|TRBV18
CASSPQRKGLNTEAFF
>TRBJ1-5|TRBV2
CASREQGHSNQPQHF